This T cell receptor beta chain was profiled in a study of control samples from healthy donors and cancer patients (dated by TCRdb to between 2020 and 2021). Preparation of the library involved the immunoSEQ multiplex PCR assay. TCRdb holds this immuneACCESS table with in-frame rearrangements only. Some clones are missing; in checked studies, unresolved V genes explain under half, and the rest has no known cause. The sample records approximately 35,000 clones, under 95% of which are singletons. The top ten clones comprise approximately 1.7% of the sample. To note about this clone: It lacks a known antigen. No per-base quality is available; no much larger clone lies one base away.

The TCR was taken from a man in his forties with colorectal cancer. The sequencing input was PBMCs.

The DNA is TGTGCCAGCAGCCCTTGGGTGGGGGATGGCTACACCTTC. Its amino acids are CASSPWVGDGYTF. Recombination connected TRBV7-2 to TRBJ1-2; TRBD1 is possibly the D segment (5 matching bases). The junction shows trimming of 5 bases on V and 6 bases on J, plus 13 bases between the germline ends. The germline V gene specifies SGHTA as CDR1 and FQGNSA as CDR2. Measured from the cysteine to the phenylalanine, the CDR3 is 13 residues long. Left in the record is the CDR3 DNA by itself, 39 bases read in frame from the first base.